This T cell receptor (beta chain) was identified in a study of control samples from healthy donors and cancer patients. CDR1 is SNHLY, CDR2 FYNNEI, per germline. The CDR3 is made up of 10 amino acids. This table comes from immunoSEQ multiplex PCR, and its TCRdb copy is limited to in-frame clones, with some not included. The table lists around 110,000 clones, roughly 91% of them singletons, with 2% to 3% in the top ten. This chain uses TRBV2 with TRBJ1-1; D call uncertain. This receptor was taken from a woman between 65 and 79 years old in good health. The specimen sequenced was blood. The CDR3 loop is CGSQDTEAFF. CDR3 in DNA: TGTGGTAGCCAGGACACTGAAGCTTTCTTT.